Following are 11 T cell receptor beta chains from one sample sequenced in a study of T cell repertoires in cytomegalovirus infection. Each CDR3 protein is one row after TCRdb ran MiXCR on the reads. The sample includes roughly 78,000 distinct CDR3 sequences, 35% to 45% of them seen just once. No antigen has been assigned to these receptors. The sample in question was CD8+ T cells from cultured PBMCs, obtained from culture after CMV antigen stimulation. These receptor sequences come from a human donor in good health (CMV status not recorded). Some clones in this sample may be carry-over from other donors' samples.

The chain recombines TRBV6-5 with TRBJ1-2, with 7 bases identical to TRBD1. This CDR3 is built from 14 residues. Germline-derived CDR1 and CDR2 are MNHEY and SVGAGI. V was pared by 5 bases and J by 1 base, with 4 bases of the junction left unmatched. CDR3 in DNA: TGTGCCAGCAGTCAGACAGGGATTAACTATGGCTACACCTTC. It codes for CASSQTGINYGYTF.

The V call is TRBV15, the J call TRBJ2-7; no clear D gene. The CDR3 sequence is 14 residues long. Looked up from germline, CDR1 is LNHNV and CDR2 is YYDKDF (reference sequence). V was pared by 1 base and J by 5 bases, with 12 bases between. The CDR3 is CATSRVYASHEQYF. The CDR3 DNA reads TGTGCCACCAGCAGAGTGTACGCGTCCCACGAGCAGTACTTC.

There are many counts of this clonotype. The rearrangement joins TRBV7-6 to TRBJ1-2; 9 positions match TRBD1. CDR1 and CDR2 (germline): SGHVS, FNYEAQ. J gave up 5 bases and V 5 bases, and 9 bases lay outside the gene matches. The CDR3 contains 15 residues. CDR3 nucleotides: TGTGCCAGCAGCCCTAGGGACAGGGAACCATATGGCTACACCTTC. The encoded protein is CASSPRDREPYGYTF.

This chain links TRBV9 with TRBJ2-3; D is ambiguous. CDR1 and CDR2 (germline): SGDLS, YYNGEE. The CDR3 spans 16 residues. Trimming stripped 0 bases from V and 4 bases from J, with 15 bases between. CDR3 bases: TGTGCCAGCAGCGTAGATGTTACGGTCATTTCAGATACGCAGTATTTT. Translated: CASSVDVTVISDTQYF. The full variable domain, its missing parts supplied by reference TRBV9 and TRBJ2-3, is DSGVTQTPKHLITATGQRVTLRCSPRSGDLSVYWYQQSLDQGLQFLIQYYNGEERAKGNILERFSAQQFPDLHSELNLSSLELGDSALYFCASSVDVTVISDTQYFGPGTRLTVL.

This clonotype was observed once. The V call is TRBV5-1, the J call TRBJ2-2, with D unresolved. The V end was cut by 3 bases, the J end by 6 bases, with 15 bases between. The CDR3 is made up of 15 amino acids. The germline V gene has CDR1 SGHRS and CDR2 YFSETQ. This CDR3 reads CASSSGFRVSGELFF. CDR3 DNA sequence: TGCGCCAGCAGCTCCGGGTTTCGTGTGTCCGGGGAGCTGTTTTTT.

V and J are TRBV7-8 and TRBJ2-2; 8 nucleotides line up with TRBD1. Trimming took 0 bases from V and 6 from J; bases not matched to a gene: 9. This CDR3 has 17 residues. Germline CDR1 reads SGHVS; CDR2 reads FQNEAQ. The CDR3 here is CASSLASRQGPAGELFF. The CDR3 DNA reads TGTGCCAGCAGCTTAGCGTCGAGACAGGGGCCCGCCGGGGAGCTGTTTTTT. The complete variable domain, with remaining parts taken from reference TRBV7-8 and TRBJ2-2, reads GAGVSQSPRYKVAKRGQDVALRCDPISGHVSLFWYQQALGQGPEFLTYFQNEAQLDKSGLPSDRFFAERPEGSVSTLKIQRTQQEDSAVYLCASSLASRQGPAGELFFGEGSRLTVL.

The rearrangement uses TRBV5-6 and TRBJ2-7; D not certain. Germline V gene sequence: CDR1 SGHDT, CDR2 YYEEEE. The V gene lost 0 bases and the J gene lost 6 bases, with 10 bases spanning the gap. The CDR3 consists of 13 residues. The CDR3 reads CASSLGASAEQYF. Written as DNA, the CDR3 is TGTGCCAGCAGCTTGGGGGCCAGCGCCGAGCAGTACTTC.

The chain carries TRBV27 and TRBJ2-1, with 11 nucleotides matching TRBD2. The trim removed 5 bases at V and 4 bases at J, leaving 7 bases unmatched. The CDR3 is 16 residues long. CDR1 MNHEY and CDR2 SMNVEV come from the germline V gene (reference sequence). The CDR3 loop is CASSPTTSGGYNEQFF. For the CDR3, the DNA is TGTGCCAGCAGTCCCACAACTAGCGGGGGTTACAATGAGCAGTTCTTC.

The chain is built from TRBV19 and TRBJ2-1; D tentatively fits TRBD1 or TRBD2 (6 bases each). V gave up 4 bases and J gave up 3 bases, with 13 bases separating them. The CDR3 extends over 15 amino acids. The germline V gene has CDR1 LNHDA and CDR2 SQIVND (reference sequence). The CDR3 nucleotides read TGTGCCAGTAGTACCCGTGGGGGGCACTACAATGAGCAGTTCTTC. Translating it yields CASSTRGGHYNEQFF.

The chain carries TRBV11-2 and TRBJ2-3; 9 nucleotides align to TRBD2. V gave up 5 bases and J gave up 2 bases; unmatched junction bases: 14. This CDR3 spans 18 amino acids. Germline CDR1 and CDR2: SGHAT and FQNNGV. This CDR3 reads CASSPENAGGPVTDTQYF. In DNA, the CDR3 is TGTGCCAGCAGCCCAGAGAATGCGGGGGGGCCTGTCACAGATACGCAGTATTTT. Combining the CDR3 with reference TRBV11-2 and TRBJ2-3 gives the whole variable domain EAGVAQSPRYKIIEKRQSVAFWCNPISGHATLYWYQQILGQGPKLLIQFQNNGVVDDSQLPKDRFSAERLKGVDSTLKIQPAKLEDSAVYLCASSPENAGGPVTDTQYFGPGTRLTVL.

The chain is built from TRBV7-9 and TRBJ2-1; unclear D gene. Germline V gives CDR1 SEHNR, CDR2 FQNEAQ (reference sequence). The CDR3 is made up of 17 amino acids. Between the trimmed V and J ends, which lost 8 bases and 7 bases, there was a span of 27 bases. Here the CDR3 reads CASGNPETPLLGNEQFF. CDR3 nucleotide sequence: TGTGCCAGCGGTAATCCCGAGACTCCTCTTTTAGGTAATGAGCAGTTCTTC. The full variable domain, its missing parts supplied by reference TRBV7-9 and TRBJ2-1, is DTGVSQNPRHKITKRGQNVTFRCDPISEHNRLYWYRQTLGQGPEFLTYFQNEAQLEKSRLLSDRFSAERPKGSFSTLEIQRTEQGDSAMYLCASGNPETPLLGNEQFFGPGTRLTVL.